One sample yielded the 23 T cell receptor beta chains listed below, sequenced in a study of blood T cell repertoires in COVID-19. Some clones are missing from TCRdb's copy, which holds only in-frame ones; the method was immunoSEQ multiplex PCR. The sample contains tens of thousands of clones, 70% to 90% of which appear only once. Specimen: peripheral blood. The receptor source for this set is a woman of 80 years or more with COVID-19, enrolled during active disease.

V and J are TRBV5-1 and TRBJ1-1, with D hard to call. Trimming pared 0 bases from V and 1 base from J, leaving 10 bases between. The CDR3 spans 15 residues. Germline V gene lookup returns CDR1 SGHRS and CDR2 YFSETQ. This CDR3 is CASSLVPGQNTEAFF. In DNA form, the CDR3 reads TGCGCCAGCAGCTTGGTGCCGGGTCAGAACACTGAAGCTTTCTTT. Looking up the rest from reference TRBV5-1 and TRBJ1-1 gives the full variable domain: KAGVTQTPRYLIKTRGQQVTLSCSPISGHRSVSWYQQTPGQGLQFLFEYFSETQRNKGNFPGRFSGRQFSNSRSEMNVSTLELGDSALYLCASSLVPGQNTEAFFGQGTRLTVV.

This sequence joins TRBV11-1 and TRBJ2-3; D might be TRBD2 (6 bases). This CDR3 has 13 amino acids. Trimming left V 8 bases short and J 5 bases short, with 14 bases between. Germline CDR1 and CDR2: SGHAT and FQDESV (reference sequence). The CDR3 region has the DNA TGTGCCAGCGCGTTGGGGGGAGTAGATACGCAGTATTTT. The encoded protein is CASALGGVDTQYF. The full variable domain, its missing parts supplied by reference TRBV11-1 and TRBJ2-3, is EAEVAQSPRYKITEKSQAVAFWCDPISGHATLYWYRQILGQGPELLVQFQDESVVDDSQLPKDRFSAERLKGVDSTLKIQPAELGDSAMYLCASALGGVDTQYFGPGTRLTVL.

The rearrangement links TRBV12-3 or TRBV12-4 to TRBJ2-4; a weak D match, TRBD2 (5 bases). With 5 bases removed from V and 3 bases from J, the gap between germline ends came to 8 bases. The CDR3 sequence is 13 residues long. The CDR3 nucleotides read TGTGCCAGCAGTCCACTAGGCAAAAACATTCAGTACTTC. This sequence encodes CASSPLGKNIQYF.

This chain uses TRBV2 with TRBJ1-1, with D possibly TRBD1 on 6 matching bases. CDR3 length: 11 residues. CDR1 SNHLY and CDR2 FYNNEI come from the germline V gene. With 9 bases removed from V and 7 bases from J, the gap between germline ends came to 12 bases. The CDR3 bases are TGTGCCAGTAACAGGGAAGATGAAGCTTTCTTT. Translating gives CASNREDEAFF.

The chain joins TRBV21-1 to TRBJ1-2; TRBD1, the table's D call, lacks a check against the DNA. TRBV21-1 is tagged as a pseudogene. This CDR3 has 12 amino acids. CDR3 protein: CASSEGHWGYTF. The CDR3, as DNA: TGTGCCAGCAGCGAGGGACACTGGGGCTACACCTTC.

The J gene is TRBJ2-7, the V gene TRBV5-4; 7 positions match TRBD1. The CDR3 is made up of 13 amino acids. Looked up from germline, CDR1 is SGHNT and CDR2 is YYREEE (reference sequence). Trimming cost V 4 bases and J 2 bases; bases outside gene matches: 3. CDR3 residues: CASSAGTAYEQYF. As DNA, the CDR3 is TGTGCCAGCAGCGCAGGGACAGCCTACGAGCAGTACTTC.

The chain links TRBV9 to TRBJ2-2; D perhaps matches TRBD2 (6 bases). Trimming took off 0 bases at V and 4 bases at J, with 7 bases between the two ends. From germline, CDR1 is SGDLS and CDR2 YYNGEE. The CDR3 sequence is 14 residues long. The CDR3 nucleotides read TGTGCCAGCAGCGTAGTCGGGGGCACCGGGGAGCTGTTTTTT. As protein: CASSVVGGTGELFF.

In its sample, this clone was seen a few times. The chain carries TRBV6-2 or TRBV6-3 and TRBJ1-1; possibly TRBD1 for D (5 bases). CDR3 length: 14 amino acids. The germline V gene has CDR1 MNHEY and CDR2 SVGEGT. Trimming took 5 bases from V and 4 from J, leaving 14 bases between them. Here the CDR3 DNA reads TGTGCCAGCAGTCGCGCGGGGGGGATCACTGAAGCTTTCTTT. Translation: CASSRAGGITEAFF.

The rearrangement uses TRBV18 and TRBJ1-1; D remains unclear. Germline-derived CDR1 and CDR2 are KGHSH and LQKENI. The CDR3 runs to 14 residues. With 2 bases removed from V and 2 bases from J, the gap between germline ends came to 9 bases. The CDR3 nucleotides read TGTGCCAGCTCACCATATGAGGGAAACACTGAAGCTTTCTTT. It codes for CASSPYEGNTEAFF.

In this sample, this clone turned up once. The chain has TRBV18 and TRBJ2-1; 9 bases are a match to TRBD2. V gave up 2 bases and J gave up 7 bases; unmatched junction bases: 9. The V gene's germline CDR1 is KGHSH and CDR2 LQKENI. The length of the CDR3 is 16 residues. This chain's CDR3 is CASSPDAGGLRNEQFF. The CDR3 nucleotides read TGTGCCAGCTCACCAGATGCGGGGGGGCTCCGGAATGAGCAGTTCTTC.

This chain uses TRBV12-5 with TRBJ2-7, with D maybe TRBD1 (6 bases). The V gene lost 8 bases and the J gene lost 2 bases, with 16 bases spanning the gap. The CDR3 loop spans 14 amino acids. The germline V gene encodes CDR1 LGHNT and CDR2 FRNRAP. The CDR3 DNA follows: TGTGCTAGTTCCCTCCGGACAGATGCCTACGAGCAGTACTTC. Protein sequence: CASSLRTDAYEQYF. The whole variable domain, filled in from reference TRBV12-5 and TRBJ2-7, reads DARVTQTPRHKVTEMGQEVTMRCQPILGHNTVFWYRQTMMQGLELLAYFRNRAPLDDSGMPKDRFSAEMPDATLATLKIQPSEPRDSAVYFCASSLRTDAYEQYFGPGTRLTVT.

CDR3 loop: CASSPGTPTGELFF. CDR3 nucleotide sequence: TGTGCCAGCAGCCCAGGGACTCCTACCGGGGAGCTGTTTTTT. V is TRBV13 and J is TRBJ2-2; D perhaps matches TRBD2 (6 bases). The V gene's germline CDR1 is PRHDT and CDR2 FYEKMQ (reference sequence). V was pared by 5 bases and J by 5 bases, with 12 bases between. There are 14 residues in the CDR3.

V is TRBV6-5 and J is TRBJ2-1; D remains ambiguous. In germline, CDR1 is MNHEY, CDR2 SVGAGI. V was clipped by 2 bases and J by 9 bases, with 11 bases between them. The length of the CDR3 is 13 residues. The CDR3 loop is CASSYGHSSEQFF. The CDR3 coding sequence is TGTGCCAGCAGTTACGGGCATTCGAGTGAGCAGTTCTTC.

The chain combines TRBV19 with TRBJ1-2; D ambiguous. The CDR3 totals 12 residues. V lost 7 bases and J 0 bases, leaving 6 bases between the germline ends. CDR1 and CDR2 (germline): LNHDA, SQIVND (reference sequence). CDR3: CASTGANYGYTF. The CDR3 nucleotides are TGTGCCAGTACCGGGGCTAACTATGGCTACACCTTC.

This clone has only one observation. The J gene is TRBJ2-5, the V gene TRBV15; 8 bases are a match to TRBD1. Germline V gene sequence: CDR1 LNHNV, CDR2 YYDKDF (reference sequence). V lost 4 bases, J lost 3 bases, and 7 bases stayed unmatched. The length of the CDR3 is 15 residues. The CDR3 region is CATSIGTGLEETQYF. For the CDR3, the DNA is TGTGCCACCAGCATCGGGACAGGTCTGGAAGAGACCCAGTACTTC. Combining the CDR3 with reference TRBV15 and TRBJ2-5 gives the whole variable domain DAMVIQNPRYQVTQFGKPVTLSCSQTLNHNVMYWYQQKSSQAPKLLFHYYDKDFNNEADTPDNFQSRRPNTSFCFLDIRSPGLGDTAMYLCATSIGTGLEETQYFGPGTRLLVL.

A few counts support this clone. The CDR3 spells CASSLFSSGNTIYF. The DNA for the CDR3 is TGTGCCAGCAGCTTATTCAGCTCTGGAAACACCATATATTTT. J is TRBJ1-3 and V is TRBV7-9, with D unresolved. The length of the CDR3 is 14 residues. V was pared by 2 bases and J by 0 bases, with 5 bases between. Looked up from germline, CDR1 is SEHNR and CDR2 is FQNEAQ (reference sequence).

The sample holds one count of this clone. The genes are TRBV3-1 (or the pseudogene TRBV3-2) and TRBJ2-7; TRBD1 might be the D (5 bases). Germline V lookup: CDR1 LGHDT, CDR2 YNNKEL (reference sequence). This CDR3 is built from 13 residues. The ends were cut back, 3 bases at V and 9 bases at J, with 15 bases in the middle. CDR3 coding DNA: TGTGCCAGCAGCCAGGCGAAGGGGTCGGGGCAGTACTTC. Amino acids: CASSQAKGSGQYF.

The V gene is TRBV29-1, the J gene TRBJ2-5; TRBD2 might be the D (5 bases). This CDR3 is built from 11 residues. The germline V gene has CDR1 SQVTM and CDR2 ANQGSEA. Trimming left V 4 bases short and J 5 bases short, with 8 bases between. CDR3 in DNA: TGCAGCGTTGCTGTAGCGGAGACCCAGTACTTC. Its translation: CSVAVAETQYF.

This chain links TRBV4-2 with TRBJ2-7; 7 bases line up with TRBD1. CDR3 length: 15 amino acids. CDR1 LGHNA and CDR2 YNFKEQ come from the germline V gene. J gave up 3 bases and V 1 base, and 6 bases lay outside the gene matches. The CDR3 bases are TGTGCCAGCAGCCAAGGGGGACAGACAGACTACGAGCAGTACTTC. Translated, it gives CASSQGGQTDYEQYF.

This clone was recorded a few times. The V call is TRBV9, the J call TRBJ2-1, with TRBD2 as a possible D gene (6 bases). Trimming cost V 0 bases and J 4 bases, with 11 bases left between them. The CDR3 extends over 15 amino acids. Germline CDR1 is SGDLS and CDR2 is YYNGEE. The DNA for the CDR3 is TGTGCCAGCAGCGTAGGGGTGACTAGATACAATGAGCAGTTCTTC. Its protein is CASSVGVTRYNEQFF. The full variable domain, its missing parts supplied by reference TRBV9 and TRBJ2-1, is DSGVTQTPKHLITATGQRVTLRCSPRSGDLSVYWYQQSLDQGLQFLIQYYNGEERAKGNILERFSAQQFPDLHSELNLSSLELGDSALYFCASSVGVTRYNEQFFGPGTRLTVL.

V is TRBV5-1 and J is TRBJ1-4; D might be TRBD1 (5 bases). CDR1 SGHRS and CDR2 YFSETQ come from the germline V gene. V lost 0 bases and J 8 bases, leaving 14 bases between the germline ends. The CDR3 is 15 residues long. DNA of the CDR3: TGCGCCAGCAGCTTGGACGGGGGTGGGTACGAAAAACTGTTTTTT. Protein product: CASSLDGGGYEKLFF. Looking up the rest from reference TRBV5-1 and TRBJ1-4 gives the full variable domain: KAGVTQTPRYLIKTRGQQVTLSCSPISGHRSVSWYQQTPGQGLQFLFEYFSETQRNKGNFPGRFSGRQFSNSRSEMNVSTLELGDSALYLCASSLDGGGYEKLFFGSGTQLSVL.

The chain recombines TRBV18 with TRBJ2-1, with 8 bases lining up with TRBD1. The V gene end was trimmed by 4 bases and the J gene end by 5 bases; junction bases not matched to a gene: 4. The CDR3 is 14 amino acids. Germline V gene data show CDR1 as KGHSH and CDR2 as LQKENI. In nucleotides, the CDR3 is TGTGCCAGCTCACTCTCGACAGGGGACAATGAGCAGTTCTTC. It yields the protein CASSLSTGDNEQFF.

The table lists this clone with a few counts. This rearrangement joins TRBV3-1 (or the pseudogene TRBV3-2) to TRBJ1-1; D gene ambiguous. Germline V gene lookup returns CDR1 LGHDT and CDR2 YNNKEL (reference sequence). CDR3 length equals 13 residues. V lost 1 base, J lost 7 bases, and 10 bases lay in between. CDR3 coding DNA: TGTGCCAGCAGCCAAGGCACACAGTTTGAAGCTTTCTTT. This encodes CASSQGTQFEAFF.